This TCR beta chain was obtained from a study of CD8+ T cells in alopecia areata (dated by TCRdb to the late 2010s). Study-level background: Treated patients were enrolled in an open-label pilot trial of oral tofacitinib, 5 to 10 mg twice daily, for moderate-to-severe alopecia areata. Patients received tofacitinib for 6 to 18 months and were then followed off drug for 6 months to check for delayed response and recurrence. High-throughput TCRbeta sequencing was used to examine T cell clonal expansion in alopecia areata in both the C3H/HeJ mouse model and human patients. Human TCRbeta sequencing covered scalp tissue and sorted CD4+ and CD8+ peripheral blood T cells from patchy and totalis/universalis alopecia areata patients and healthy controls. Biopsies were taken from tofacitinib-treated patients at baseline and again at 4 and 24 weeks into treatment, and several of those patients also had a later scalp biopsy. Scalp clonality was compared across normal scalp (n=4), patchy alopecia areata scalp (n=8), and alopecia totalis/universalis scalp (n=8). The RNA source kit depended on sample type: the PAXgene miRNA kit for fixed scalp, the miRNeasy kit for PBMCs, and the RNeasy kit for mouse skin. TCRbeta CDR3 regions were amplified by immunoSEQ multiplex PCR with 35 Vbeta forward and 13 Jbeta reverse primers. Study-wide conclusions, independent of this receptor: Higher clonality and more expanded CD8+ clones were observed in lesional scalp than in normal scalp, particularly in alopecia totalis/universalis, a finding suggestive of antigenic drive. TCR sequences shared between patients were less clear than in mice, possibly partly because of HLA diversity in the patient population. Resident alphabeta T cells in normal human skin are also sequenced, complicating scalp TCR repertoire analysis, unlike mouse skin dominated by gammadelta T cells.

The time point label of this sample denotes: baseline before oral tofacitinib. Peripheral blood and lesional scalp punch biopsies were obtained from patients with alopecia areata. After PBMCs were isolated by density centrifugation and stained for CD3, CD4 and CD8, a FACSAria was used to sort CD4+ and CD8+ T cells. The library was prepared using the immunoSEQ multiplex PCR assay. RNA was extracted from all samples and reverse transcribed into cDNA as template for TCR sequencing. First-strand cDNA was synthesized with SuperScript III using a 2:1 mix of oligo-dT and random hexamers. A synthetic immune receptor repertoire was used to gauge amplification bias, and whatever bias remained was removed computationally. In the paper's pipeline: Raw reads were preprocessed to remove errors, and CDR3 was defined by IMGT conventions from the conserved cysteine to phenylalanine. Clonality was calculated as 1 minus Shannon entropy normalized by log2 of the number of productive unique TCRs. Whether scalp clones were CD4 or CD8 was inferred by matching scalp TCRbeta sequences against CD4 and CD8 repertoires sorted from blood. TCRdb mirrors the immuneACCESS table, restricted to in-frame sequences. Some clones are absent from its copies; in checked studies, under half trace to an unresolved V gene, and the reason for the others is unknown. That table supplies the V and J calls and clone size; D and trimming were determined from the DNA. The table for this sample lists roughly 200,000 clones; over 55% of them were counted only once. More than 1.5% of the sample belongs to the ten largest clones.

On this clone itself: Its antigen is unknown. The input lacks base qualities; no much larger clone sits a single base away.

Its CDR3 holds 13 amino acids, cysteine through phenylalanine. Solely the CDR3 DNA is kept, with 39 bases framed from the first base. CDR1 GTSNPN and CDR2 SVGIG were looked up in the germline V gene (reference sequence). The trim is 7 bases for V and 4 bases for J, with a gap of 16 bases between the germline ends. This sequence was found in a human donor with alopecia areata. This material consisted of CD4+ T cells sorted from blood, taken at week 0. Here the chain combines TRBV30 and TRBJ1-1, with no confident D gene call. At the DNA level, the sequence is TGTGCCTTGAACCTTGGGGAAGGCACTGAAGCTTTCTTT. Its product reads: CALNLGEGTEAFF.